Presented here are 31 T cell receptor beta chains from one specimen sequenced in a study of blood T cells in healthy people across ages. Using a J-beta primer mix together with a sample-barcoded 5' primer, a second PCR was run for about 6 to 12 cycles. A single record per CDR3 protein comes from TCRdb applying MiXCR to the 5' RACE reads. The repertoire includes around 1,000,000 distinct CDR3 sequences, approximately 26% of them detected once, and around 0.75% sits in the top ten. The same data also went into a second study, on T cells of mothers and their children.

Input material: blood. The receptors stem from a girl aged 2-9 years in good health.

The rearrangement uses TRBV6-2 or TRBV6-3 and TRBJ1-2; D might be TRBD1 (5 bases). CDR3 length: 14 residues. CDR1 is MNHEY and CDR2 is SVGEGT in the germline V gene. V was pared by 0 bases and J by 6 bases, with 11 bases between. CDR3 region: CASSYSNQGDGYTF. CDR3 nucleotide sequence: TGTGCCAGCAGTTACTCGAACCAGGGTGATGGCTACACCTTC.

The sample holds a few counts of this clonotype. The chain carries TRBV7-2 and TRBJ2-7; 8 nucleotides line up with TRBD1. CDR1 and CDR2 (germline): SGHTA, FQGNSA. There are 12 residues in the CDR3. The V segment lost 5 bases and the J segment 6 bases; nucleotides outside the gene matches: 3. The CDR3 protein is CASSTTGVEQYF. The CDR3 DNA sequence: TGTGCCAGCAGCACGACAGGGGTCGAGCAGTACTTC.

CDR3: CASSYPTGGRTDTQYF. In DNA form, the CDR3 reads TGTGCCAGCAGTTATCCTACCGGGGGCCGCACAGATACGCAGTATTTT. The chain is built from TRBV2 and TRBJ2-3; D tentatively fits TRBD1 or TRBD2 (6 bases each). Germline V gives CDR1 SNHLY, CDR2 FYNNEI. Trimming shortened V by 5 bases and J by 1 base, and 16 bases separated the two germline ends. The CDR3 extends over 16 amino acids.

This chain connects TRBV29-1 to TRBJ2-5; 9 bases map to TRBD2. The CDR3 sequence is 13 residues long. From germline, CDR1 is SQVTM and CDR2 ANQGSEA. Trimming removed 6 bases from V and 5 bases from J; junction bases left unmatched: 7. The CDR3 region has the DNA TGCAGCGTCAACGGCGGGAGGGCTGAGACCCAGTACTTC. Translation: CSVNGGRAETQYF.

As to this clonotype: It may be a read error: a sequence one base away is much more abundant. This chain uses TRBV7-7 with TRBJ2-5, with D tentatively TRBD1 (5 bases). The CDR3 length is 12 residues. Germline assignment: CDR1 SSHAT and CDR2 FNYEAQ (reference sequence). This CDR3 is CASSDSQGTQYF. DNA for the CDR3: TGTGCTAGCAGCGACAGCCAAGGGACCCAGTACTTC.

This clonotype was counted a few times. CDR3 protein: CASSFNRGGETQYF. For the CDR3, the DNA is TGTGCCAGCAGTTTTAATCGAGGGGGGGAGACCCAGTACTTC. The J gene is TRBJ2-1, the V gene TRBV28, with D possibly being TRBD1 or TRBD2 (6 bases each). The J call may be wrong; the DNA end is better matched by TRBJ2-5. Germline V gene lookup returns CDR1 MDHEN and CDR2 SYDVKM. The CDR3 runs to 14 residues.

The chain has TRBV20-1 and TRBJ2-5, with D perhaps TRBD2 (5 bases). Germline lookup yields CDR1 DFQATT and CDR2 SNEGSKA (reference sequence). Trimming pared 0 bases from V and 3 bases from J, leaving 5 bases between. The CDR3 extends over 12 amino acids. CDR3 loop: CSAREEEETQYF. The CDR3 nucleotides read TGCAGTGCTAGAGAGGAGGAAGAGACCCAGTACTTC.

The rearrangement uses TRBV24-1 and TRBJ2-2; perhaps TRBD1 as D (5 bases). The CDR3 spans 15 residues. Trimming shortened V by 5 bases and J by 7 bases, and 16 bases separated the two germline ends. Germline assignment: CDR1 KGHDR and CDR2 SFDVKD. As DNA, the CDR3 is TGTGCCACCAGTGGTCAGGGAAGGTTTGGCGGGGAGCTGTTTTTT. Its protein is CATSGQGRFGGELFF.

The gene calls are TRBV24-1 and TRBJ2-1; TRBD1 agrees at 9 bases. V lost 4 bases to trimming and J lost 5 bases; unmatched junction nucleotides: 8. The CDR3 loop spans 16 amino acids. Germline V gives CDR1 KGHDR, CDR2 SFDVKD. Written as DNA, the CDR3 is TGTGCCACCAGTGACCGAGGACAGGGGATGGACAATGAGCAGTTCTTC. The encoded protein is CATSDRGQGMDNEQFF.

The chain recombines TRBV20-1 with TRBJ1-2; 8 nucleotides agree with TRBD1. Germline CDR1 is DFQATT and CDR2 is SNEGSKA (reference sequence). V dropped 3 bases and J dropped 5; count of bases not matched to a gene: 5. The CDR3 runs 13 residues. The DNA for the CDR3 is TGCAGTGCTAGCCGGCAGGGGGCATATGGCTACACCTTC. It is translated as CSASRQGAYGYTF.

This clonotype has more than one count but fewer than ten. This chain connects TRBV3-1 to TRBJ2-5; possibly TRBD1 for D (5 bases). The J call is in doubt because the DNA end fits TRBJ2-7 better. Germline V gene lookup returns CDR1 LGHDT and CDR2 YNNKEL (reference sequence). The CDR3 is 16 residues long. The CDR3 nucleotides read TGTGCCAGCAGCCAAGATTCTCCAGGGCAATCCTACGAGCAGTACTTC. Translated, it gives CASSQDSPGQSYEQYF.

This sequence joins TRBV6-5 and TRBJ1-4, with a tentative D call TRBD1 (5 bases). Germline-derived CDR1 and CDR2 are MNHEY and SVGAGI. The V and J ends lost 4 bases and 7 bases respectively, with 16 bases between them. The CDR3 covers 15 residues. For the CDR3, the DNA is TGTGCCAGCAGTTCGTCAGGGCCGCTCCTTGAAAAACTGTTTTTT. Protein: CASSSSGPLLEKLFF.

This clonotype was recorded a few times. The genes are TRBV2 and TRBJ1-4, with D tentatively TRBD1 (6 bases). The germline CDR1 and CDR2 sequences are SNHLY and FYNNEI. The CDR3 runs 12 residues. Trimming left V 8 bases short and J 8 bases short, with 12 bases between. CDR3 amino acids: CASDWGREKLFF. In DNA, the CDR3 is TGTGCCAGCGATTGGGGGCGGGAAAAACTGTTTTTT.

The genes are TRBV14 and TRBJ1-1; D gene uncertain. Trimming cost V 0 bases and J 1 base, with 12 bases left between them. CDR1 is SGHDN, CDR2 FVKESK, per germline. This CDR3 is built from 16 residues. The CDR3 region has the DNA TGTGCCAGCAGCCAAGATTATGGGCCAGCGAACACTGAAGCTTTCTTT. It encodes CASSQDYGPANTEAFF.

This clonotype was counted a few times. The chain has TRBV6-1 and TRBJ1-2; D gene ambiguous. V dropped 0 bases and J dropped 5 bases, with 10 bases sitting between them. CDR3 size: 14 residues. The germline V gene has CDR1 MNHNS and CDR2 SASEGT. The CDR3 nucleotides read TGTGCCAGCAGTGAAGCGTCAGGATTATATGGCTACACCTTC. Amino acids: CASSEASGLYGYTF.

This clonotype appeared a few times. The V and J genes are TRBV12-3 or TRBV12-4 and TRBJ2-7; a weak D match, TRBD1 (5 bases). The length of the CDR3 is 14 residues. V shed 1 base and J shed 2 bases, with 9 bases lying between them. The CDR3 loop is CASSLGTMTYEQYF. The CDR3 DNA is TGTGCCAGCAGTTTAGGGACAATGACCTACGAGCAGTACTTC.

V usage is TRBV4-3 and J usage is TRBJ2-5; D possibly corresponds to TRBD2 (7 bases). The tail of the sequence fits TRBJ2-1 better, so the J call may be wrong. Germline V gives CDR1 LGHNA, CDR2 YSLEER. This CDR3 contains 15 residues. CDR3 sequence reads: CASSQDRGGLREQFF. CDR3 nucleotide sequence: TGCGCCAGCAGCCAAGATAGGGGGGGACTAAGAGAGCAGTTCTTC.

The CDR3 region has the DNA TGTGCCATCTCGGACAGGGCCCCGAACACCGGGGAGCTGTTTTTT. This gives the protein CAISDRAPNTGELFF. The chain links TRBV10-3 to TRBJ2-2; TRBD1 agrees at 8 bases. J gave up 0 bases and V 8 bases, and 5 bases lay outside the gene matches. The germline V gene has CDR1 ENHRY and CDR2 SYGVKD. This CDR3 spans 15 amino acids.

The chain combines TRBV14 with TRBJ1-1, with D possibly being TRBD1 (6 bases). Trimming stripped 1 base from V and 4 bases from J, with 13 bases between. Germline V lookup: CDR1 SGHDN, CDR2 FVKESK. This CDR3 contains 15 residues. The CDR3 loop is CASSQGQTGGTEAFF. The CDR3 DNA reads TGTGCCAGCAGCCAAGGCCAGACAGGAGGCACTGAAGCTTTCTTT.

The rearrangement joins TRBV20-1 to TRBJ2-5; TRBD2 is a possible D gene (5 bases). From germline, CDR1 is DFQATT and CDR2 SNEGSKA (reference sequence). V was cut by 1 base and J by 4 bases, with 16 bases left in between. The CDR3 totals 15 residues. The DNA of the CDR3 is TGCAGTGCTAGAGTGCCCAACGTGGCGGGAGAGACCCAGTACTTC. It is translated as CSARVPNVAGETQYF.

The V call is TRBV11-2, the J call TRBJ2-7; D might be TRBD2 (6 bases). The CDR3 is 14 residues long. The V end lost 2 bases, the J end lost 0 bases, and 8 bases lay between the germline ends. Germline CDR1 is SGHAT and CDR2 is FQNNGV. CDR3 nucleotide sequence: TGTGCCAGCAGCTTACGGGAGTTCTCCTACGAGCAGTACTTC. Translating gives CASSLREFSYEQYF.

Only a few counts were recorded for this clonotype. The chain recombines TRBV9 with TRBJ2-5; 10 bases are a match to TRBD2. The J call could be wrong; TRBJ2-1 is a better fit for the DNA end. The germline CDR1 and CDR2 sequences are SGDLS and YYNGEE. The CDR3 contains 15 residues. CDR3 region: CASSQSGGDHNEQFF. DNA for the CDR3: TGTGCCAGCAGCCAAAGCGGGGGGGACCACAATGAGCAGTTCTTC.

This clonotype was picked up a small number of times. The V and J genes are TRBV29-1 and TRBJ2-7; D gene uncertain. V was pared by 6 bases and J by 2 bases, with 17 bases between. CDR3 length equals 14 residues. The germline V gene encodes CDR1 SQVTM and CDR2 ANQGSEA. The CDR3 nucleotides are TGCAGCGTGACCCCCCCCGACCACCCCTACGAGCAGTACTTC. It codes for CSVTPPDHPYEQYF.

The chain links TRBV20-1 to TRBJ2-5; D assignment may be TRBD1 or TRBD2 (5 bases each). TRBJ2-7 matches the DNA end more closely, so the J call is doubtful. This CDR3 contains 13 residues. Germline V gene sequence: CDR1 DFQATT, CDR2 SNEGSKA (reference sequence). CDR3 amino acids: CSASEGYSYEQYF. The CDR3 bases are TGCAGTGCTAGTGAGGGGTATTCCTACGAGCAGTACTTC.

The rearrangement links TRBV7-9 to TRBJ2-7; D could derive from TRBD1 or TRBD2 (5 bases each). V shed 5 bases and J shed 2 bases, with 16 bases lying between them. This CDR3 comprises 15 residues. CDR1 is SEHNR and CDR2 is FQNEAQ in the germline V gene (reference sequence). The CDR3: CASSQVRDLTYEQYF. Here the CDR3 DNA reads TGTGCCAGCAGCCAAGTCCGGGACCTTACCTACGAGCAGTACTTC.

The rearrangement links TRBV4-3 to TRBJ2-7; 10 bases agree with TRBD2. This CDR3 contains 16 residues. The germline CDR1 and CDR2 sequences are LGHNA and YSLEER. The V and J ends lost 0 bases and 7 bases, in that order; junction bases with no gene match: 9. The CDR3 sequence is CASSQDPSGGAYEQYF. The CDR3 DNA is TGCGCCAGCAGCCAAGATCCCAGCGGGGGGGCTTATGAGCAGTACTTC.

The rearrangement uses TRBV29-1 and TRBJ2-3; D is possibly TRBD2 (6 bases). The V and J ends lost 6 bases and 6 bases respectively, with 16 bases between them. Germline CDR1 and CDR2: SQVTM and ANQGSEA. The CDR3 is 13 amino acids. The CDR3 nucleotides are TGCAGCGTATTCGGGGAAGGGAGGGATACGCAGTATTTT. Translating gives CSVFGEGRDTQYF.

This rearrangement joins TRBV14 to TRBJ2-5, with D perhaps matching TRBD1 (7 bases). The closer fit of TRBJ2-7 to the DNA end suggests the J call may be wrong. This CDR3 comprises 18 residues. Germline V gene data show CDR1 as SGHDN and CDR2 as FVKESK. CDR3 nucleotides: TGTGCCAGCAGCCACGGGACAGCCAAGGGGGGAACTACCTACGAGCAGTACTTC. It specifies CASSHGTAKGGTTYEQYF.

The chain has TRBV29-1 and TRBJ2-3; D is ambiguous. There are 13 residues in the CDR3. V was shortened by 7 bases and J by 2 bases, with 13 bases between the two germline ends. Germline V gene data show CDR1 as SQVTM and CDR2 as ANQGSEA. The DNA for the CDR3 is TGCAGCGAGAGGCCTCTCTCCACAGATACGCAGTATTTT. It translates to CSERPLSTDTQYF.

This clonotype appeared a few times. The V gene is TRBV12-3 or TRBV12-4, the J gene TRBJ2-1, with 9 bases aligning to TRBD1. V shed 5 bases and J 12 bases; nucleotides not matched to a gene: 14. The CDR3 has 15 amino acids. The DNA for the CDR3 is TGTGCCAGCAGTCTCTATGGGACAGGGACCCAGGGGCAGTTCTTC. This translates into CASSLYGTGTQGQFF.

J is TRBJ2-1 and V is TRBV13, with D unresolved. V shed 5 bases and J shed 8 bases, with 19 bases lying between them. This CDR3 is 15 amino acids long. CDR1 and CDR2 from the germline V gene are PRHDT and FYEKMQ (reference sequence). The CDR3 spells CASSNRAKGWDEQFF. In DNA form, the CDR3 reads TGTGCCAGCAGCAACCGGGCCAAGGGTTGGGATGAGCAGTTCTTC.